This TCR beta chain is from a study of blood T cell repertoires in COVID-19. Study summary: Sites in the United States, Italy and Spain provided acute and convalescent COVID-19 samples.

Everyone who took part was roughly 18 to 89 years old, and they came from 20 to 25 US areas. What the recovered Cohort 3 donors had was two negative PCRs, clearance, or symptom resolution. V was clipped by 4 bases and J by 3 bases, with 6 bases between them. Germline V gene sequence: CDR1 SGHDN, CDR2 FVKESK. The CDR3 is 12 amino acids. Original handling: Amplification from reference gene primers served as the basis for estimated nucleated cell counts. Data came from immunoSEQ multiplex PCR; TCRdb stores just in-frame clones and leaves some out. V and J calls and clone size follow that table, whereas D and trimming were derived from the DNA. The table has some 510,000 clones, roughly 90% seen once.

This clonotype originated in a woman aged 40 to 50 who had recovered from COVID-19. The sequencing sample was made of PBMCs or T cells enriched from blood (not recorded which). The gene calls are TRBV14 and TRBJ1-2, with D uncertain. The CDR3 DNA follows: TGTGCCAGCAGCCGAGGCGACTATGGCTACACCTTC. This translates into CASSRGDYGYTF.